The 27 T cell receptor beta chains in this list originate from one sample, sequenced in a study of T cells after yellow fever vaccination. TCRdb used MiXCR to reprocess the 5' RACE reads, holding one entry per CDR3 protein. There are hundreds of thousands of distinct CDR3 sequences in the sample; approximately 12% occur only once, and 2.5% to 4% lies in the top ten. The sequences come from CD4+ T cells sorted from PBMCs, collected 15 days after the yellow fever booster vaccination. The receptors come from a man between 18 and 29 years old who received the YFV17D yellow fever vaccine.

This clonotype was recorded many times. V usage is TRBV7-9 and J usage is TRBJ1-1; 7 nucleotides align to TRBD1. Trimming removed 6 bases from V and 5 bases from J; junction bases left unmatched: 6. The germline gives CDR1 SEHNR, CDR2 FQNEAQ (reference sequence). The CDR3 spans 13 residues. The CDR3 nucleotides read TGTGCCAGCAGTCATGACAGGGTAACTGAAGCTTTCTTT. This gives the protein CASSHDRVTEAFF. Full variable domain (rest looked up from reference TRBV7-9 and TRBJ1-1): DTGVSQNPRHKITKRGQNVTFRCDPISEHNRLYWYRQTLGQGPEFLTYFQNEAQLEKSRLLSDRFSAERPKGSFSTLEIQRTEQGDSAMYLCASSHDRVTEAFFGQGTRLTVV.

In its sample, this clonotype was seen a few times. This rearrangement joins TRBV24-1 to TRBJ1-4; unclear D gene. This CDR3 spans 16 amino acids. Germline loops: CDR1 KGHDR, CDR2 SFDVKD. Trimming took 4 bases from V and 1 from J, leaving 12 bases between them. CDR3 region: CATSEGGRRTNEKLFF. CDR3 DNA sequence: TGTGCCACCAGTGAGGGTGGACGGAGAACTAATGAAAAACTGTTTTTT.

This clonotype has ten or more counts. The chain couples TRBV5-1 to TRBJ2-7, with D possibly being TRBD1 (8 bases). Trimming removed 4 bases from V and 1 base from J, with 18 bases in between. The CDR3 loop spans 16 amino acids. Germline values: CDR1 SGHRS, CDR2 YFSETQ. CDR3 in amino acids: CASSGGDRTLSYEQYF. As DNA, the CDR3 is TGCGCCAGCAGCGGGGGGGACAGGACCTTGTCCTACGAGCAGTACTTC.

This sequence joins TRBV6-5 and TRBJ1-3; D call uncertain. CDR1 is MNHEY, CDR2 SVGAGI, per germline. Trimming left V 6 bases short and J 2 bases short, with 11 bases between. This CDR3 contains 14 residues. The CDR3 is CASSRTVPGNTIYF. CDR3 coding DNA: TGTGCCAGCAGCCGGACTGTACCTGGAAACACCATATATTTT.

The chain carries TRBV5-1 and TRBJ1-2; D possibly corresponds to TRBD1 (5 bases). Germline CDR1 SGHRS, CDR2 YFSETQ. V lost 4 bases and J 1 base, leaving 14 bases between the germline ends. The CDR3 runs to 15 residues. CDR3 DNA: TGCGCCAGCAGCCCACCGACGGGGGATAACTATGGCTACACCTTC. It encodes CASSPPTGDNYGYTF.

The chain uses TRBV5-4 and TRBJ1-4, with TRBD1 as a possible D gene (5 bases). The V and J ends lost 0 bases and 4 bases respectively, with 7 bases between them. Per germline, CDR1 SGHNT and CDR2 YYREEE (reference sequence). This CDR3 has 14 residues. In nucleotides, the CDR3 is TGTGCCAGCAGCTTGGACAGGATTAATGAAAAACTGTTTTTT. Translated: CASSLDRINEKLFF.

This clonotype was found a few times. The chain is built from TRBV4-2 and TRBJ2-1, with D perhaps matching TRBD2 (5 bases). From germline, CDR1 is LGHNA and CDR2 YNFKEQ. The CDR3 length is 16 residues. Trimming shortened V by 0 bases and J by 2 bases, and 11 bases separated the two germline ends. For the CDR3, the DNA is TGTGCCAGCAGCCAAGATCCACTAGGAACCTACAATGAGCAGTTCTTC. Protein: CASSQDPLGTYNEQFF.

This clonotype showed up just a few times. The chain combines TRBV5-5 with TRBJ1-2; 7 bases agree with TRBD1. The V gene end was trimmed by 5 bases and the J gene end by 12 bases; junction bases not matched to a gene: 7. CDR1 SGHKS and CDR2 YYEKEE come from the germline V gene (reference sequence). This CDR3 is 11 amino acids long. The chain's CDR3 is CASRMTGRDTF. As DNA, the CDR3 is TGTGCCAGCAGAATGACAGGGCGTGACACCTTC. The full variable domain, completed using reference TRBV5-5 and TRBJ1-2, is DAGVTQSPTHLIKTRGQQVTLRCSPISGHKSVSWYQQVLGQGPQFIFQYYEKEERGRGNFPDRFSARQFPNYSSELNVNALLLGDSALYLCASRMTGRDTFGSGTRLTVV.

The V call is TRBV5-1, the J call TRBJ2-6; D call uncertain. Per germline, CDR1 SGHRS and CDR2 YFSETQ. This CDR3 comprises 18 residues. V was trimmed by 0 bases and J by 0 bases, leaving 13 bases between them. The CDR3 coding sequence is TGCGCCAGCAGCTTGGCCTTACAGCCCTTCTCTGGGGCCAACGTCCTGACTTTC. It codes for CASSLALQPFSGANVLTF.

The chain links TRBV3-1 to TRBJ1-4; perhaps TRBD1 as D (6 bases). V dropped 2 bases and J dropped 0 bases, with 16 bases sitting between them. CDR1 and CDR2 (germline): LGHDT, YNNKEL (reference sequence). The CDR3 totals 18 residues. CDR3 DNA sequence: TGTGCCAGCAGCCAATTAGAACAGGGAGCTTCAACTAATGAAAAACTGTTTTTT. As protein: CASSQLEQGASTNEKLFF.

The V gene is TRBV12-3 or TRBV12-4, the J gene TRBJ2-7; 7 nucleotides line up with TRBD1. This CDR3 is built from 13 residues. With V trimmed by 5 bases and J by 3 bases, 4 bases remained unmatched. The CDR3 bases are TGTGCCAGCAGTAGGACAGGAGGCTACGAGCAGTACGTC. This codes for CASSRTGGYEQYV.

This sequence joins TRBV7-8 and TRBJ1-1; the D is unclear. Germline CDR1 reads SGHVS; CDR2 reads FQNEAQ. The CDR3 length is 13 residues. The ends were cut back, 4 bases at V and 1 base at J, with 7 bases in the middle. The CDR3 nucleotides read TGTGCCAGCAGCTCGCTAAGGAACACTGAAGCTTTCTTT. This gives the protein CASSSLRNTEAFF.

The table lists this clonotype with many counts. V is TRBV4-3 and J is TRBJ2-1, with no clear D. The CDR3 is made up of 14 amino acids. The V gene's germline CDR1 is LGHNA and CDR2 YSLEER. The ends were cut back, 1 base at V and 5 bases at J, with 9 bases in the middle. The chain's CDR3 is CASSQVSSDNEQFF. DNA for the CDR3: TGCGCCAGCAGCCAAGTCAGCAGCGACAATGAGCAGTTCTTC.

This clonotype has a handful of counts. The genes are TRBV12-3 or TRBV12-4 and TRBJ1-2; 8 nucleotides align to TRBD1. Germline trimming cut 6 bases from V and 6 bases from J; bases unmatched to any gene: 9. The CDR3 has 14 residues. CDR3 DNA: TGTGCCAGCAGCGAACCCCAGGGGGCTCATGGCTACACCTTC. Translated: CASSEPQGAHGYTF.

This clonotype was detected ten times or more. The V gene is TRBV4-3, the J gene TRBJ2-5; D ambiguous. Trimming cost V 1 base and J 3 bases, with 6 bases left between them. Per the germline V gene, CDR1 is LGHNA and CDR2 is YSLEER. The CDR3 length is 13 residues. CDR3 in DNA: TGCGCCAGCAGCCAAGGCAGGAAAGAGACCCAGTACTTC. Its protein product is CASSQGRKETQYF.

This clonotype was observed many times. J is TRBJ2-2 and V is TRBV7-8, with TRBD1 matching 11 bases. CDR3 length equals 21 residues. Germline loops: CDR1 SGHVS, CDR2 FQNEAQ. After removal of 3 bases from V and 0 bases from J, the junction contained 15 bases not matched to a gene. CDR3 amino acids: CASSFPTTPGTGGSNTGELFF. CDR3 in DNA: TGTGCCAGCAGCTTCCCTACGACCCCCGGGACAGGGGGTTCGAACACCGGGGAGCTGTTTTTT.

This clonotype was found many times. This chain uses TRBV12-3 or TRBV12-4 with TRBJ2-3; D call uncertain. This CDR3 is 16 amino acids long. With 6 bases removed from V and 0 bases from J, the gap between germline ends came to 16 bases. CDR3 coding DNA: TGTGCCAGCAGCCCCCCCGTCAGCACTAGCACAGATACGCAGTATTTT. Translation gives CASSPPVSTSTDTQYF.

This clonotype was counted at least ten times. V gene TRBV15 combines with J gene TRBJ2-5; TRBD1 matches at 7 bases. Germline V lookup: CDR1 LNHNV, CDR2 YYDKDF (reference sequence). The CDR3 is 13 residues long. Trimming removed 6 bases from V and 2 bases from J; junction bases left unmatched: 3. The CDR3 region has the DNA TGTGCCACCAGGACAGGGTTGCAAGAGACCCAGTACTTC. Translated: CATRTGLQETQYF.

The rearrangement uses TRBV7-3 and TRBJ1-1, with D maybe TRBD1 (6 bases). V lost 4 bases to trimming and J lost 10 bases, with 13 bases between them. Germline-derived CDR1 and CDR2 are SGHTA and FQGTGA. This CDR3 spans 12 amino acids. CDR3 protein: CASSSVGTPAFF. The CDR3 coding sequence is TGTGCCAGCAGCTCCGTCGGGACACCAGCTTTCTTT.

The chain uses TRBV12-3 or TRBV12-4 and TRBJ2-3; no definite D call. The CDR3 length is 13 residues. V gave up 3 bases and J gave up 6 bases, with 10 bases separating them. The CDR3 protein is CASSFASVDTQYF. CDR3 in DNA: TGTGCCAGCAGTTTCGCTTCGGTGGATACGCAGTATTTT.

This rearrangement joins TRBV7-2 to TRBJ2-4; D call uncertain. Trimming took 5 bases from V and 11 from J, leaving 16 bases between them. The germline V gene has CDR1 SGHTA and CDR2 FQGNSA. The CDR3 sequence is 13 residues long. CDR3 sequence reads: CASSADSPHVQYF. For the CDR3, the DNA is TGTGCCAGCAGCGCCGATAGCCCCCACGTTCAGTACTTC.

This clonotype was counted a few times. V usage is TRBV11-2 and J usage is TRBJ2-1; D remains unclear. From germline, CDR1 is SGHAT and CDR2 FQNNGV. The CDR3 sequence is 13 residues long. Trimming removed 5 bases from V and 4 bases from J, with 9 bases in between. The CDR3 DNA is TGTGCCAGCAGCCAAGTGGGGTACAATGAGCAGTTCTTC. It codes for CASSQVGYNEQFF.

This clonotype was seen a handful of times. The chain couples TRBV20-1 to TRBJ2-3; 9 positions agree with TRBD2. There are 16 residues in the CDR3. Trimming removed 5 bases from V and 1 base from J; junction bases left unmatched: 10. Germline V lookup: CDR1 DFQATT, CDR2 SNEGSKA (reference sequence). CDR3 residues: CSAPAIRLAGTDTQYF. DNA of the CDR3: TGCAGTGCTCCCGCCATAAGACTAGCGGGCACAGATACGCAGTATTTT.

The V call is TRBV12-3 or TRBV12-4, the J call TRBJ1-2; TRBD1 might be the D (6 bases). The CDR3 sequence is 15 residues long. Deletions cut 3 bases from V and 3 bases from J, with 14 bases between. The chain's CDR3 is CASSFRRAGDYGYTF. In DNA, the CDR3 is TGTGCCAGCAGTTTTAGAAGGGCAGGGGACTATGGCTACACCTTC.

Only a few counts were recorded for this clonotype. The chain combines TRBV7-2 with TRBJ2-1; 11 bases are a match to TRBD2. The CDR3 loop spans 16 amino acids. V was clipped by 5 bases and J by 6 bases; unmatched bases: 9. The germline V gene has CDR1 SGHTA and CDR2 FQGNSA. CDR3 coding DNA: TGTGCCAGCAGCGCCAATAGCGGGGGGGCTCGCAATGAGCAGTTCTTC. It translates to CASSANSGGARNEQFF. The full variable domain, rest sourced from reference TRBV7-2 and TRBJ2-1, is GAGVSQSPSNKVTEKGKDVELRCDPISGHTALYWYRQSLGQGLEFLIYFQGNSAPDKSGLPSDRFSAERTGGSVSTLTIQRTQQEDSAVYLCASSANSGGARNEQFFGPGTRLTVL.

This clonotype was seen many times. This chain links TRBV12-3 or TRBV12-4 with TRBJ1-4; D unclear. This CDR3 has 15 residues. Deletions cut 8 bases from V and 7 bases from J, with 20 bases between. The CDR3 DNA is TGTGCCAGCGCCATTAACAGCGGGTTTATTGAAAAACTGTTTTTT. This codes for CASAINSGFIEKLFF.

This sequence joins TRBV2 and TRBJ2-3, with 7 bases lining up with TRBD1. The V segment lost 4 bases and the J segment 4 bases; nucleotides outside the gene matches: 8. Germline CDR1 is SNHLY and CDR2 is FYNNEI. The CDR3 loop spans 15 amino acids. As DNA, the CDR3 is TGTGCCAGCAGTGGAATTCGGACAGGTTCAGATACGCAGTATTTT. Translated: CASSGIRTGSDTQYF.